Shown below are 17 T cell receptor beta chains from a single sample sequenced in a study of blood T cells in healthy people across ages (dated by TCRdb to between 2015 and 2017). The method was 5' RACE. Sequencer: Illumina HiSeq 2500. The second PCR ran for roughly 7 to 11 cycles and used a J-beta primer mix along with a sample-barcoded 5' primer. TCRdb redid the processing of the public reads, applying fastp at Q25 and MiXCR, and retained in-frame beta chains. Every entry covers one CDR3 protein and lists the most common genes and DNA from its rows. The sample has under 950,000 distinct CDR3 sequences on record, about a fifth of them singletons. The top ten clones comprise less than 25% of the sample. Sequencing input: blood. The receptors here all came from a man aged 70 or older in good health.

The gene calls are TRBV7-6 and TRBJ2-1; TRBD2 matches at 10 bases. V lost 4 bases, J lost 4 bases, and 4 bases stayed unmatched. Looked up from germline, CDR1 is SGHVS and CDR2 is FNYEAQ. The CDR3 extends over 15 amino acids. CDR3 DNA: TGTGCCAGCAGCTCCGGGACTAGCGAGTACAATGAGCAGTTCTTC. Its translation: CASSSGTSEYNEQFF.

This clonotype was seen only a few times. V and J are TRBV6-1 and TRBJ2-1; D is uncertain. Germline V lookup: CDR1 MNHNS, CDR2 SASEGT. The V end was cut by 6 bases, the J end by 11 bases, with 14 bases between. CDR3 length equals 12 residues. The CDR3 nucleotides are TGTGCCAGCAGCGACGCCTCGGGCAAGCAGTTCTTC. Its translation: CASSDASGKQFF.

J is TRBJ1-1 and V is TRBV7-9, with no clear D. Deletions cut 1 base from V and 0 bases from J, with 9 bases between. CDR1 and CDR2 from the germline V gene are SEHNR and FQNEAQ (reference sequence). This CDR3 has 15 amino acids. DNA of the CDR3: TGTGCCAGCAGCTTAGATTTTAGCCTGAACACTGAAGCTTTCTTT. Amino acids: CASSLDFSLNTEAFF.

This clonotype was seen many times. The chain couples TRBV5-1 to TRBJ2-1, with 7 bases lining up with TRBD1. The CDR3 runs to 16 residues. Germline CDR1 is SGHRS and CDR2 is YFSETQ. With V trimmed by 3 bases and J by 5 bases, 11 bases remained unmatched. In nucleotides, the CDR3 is TGCGCCAGCAGCTGGGACAAGACAGGGCGAGACAATGAGCAGTTCTTC. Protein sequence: CASSWDKTGRDNEQFF.

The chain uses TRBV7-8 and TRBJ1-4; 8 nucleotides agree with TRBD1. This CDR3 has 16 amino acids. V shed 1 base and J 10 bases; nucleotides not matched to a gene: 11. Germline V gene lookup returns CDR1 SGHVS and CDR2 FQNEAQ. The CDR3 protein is CASSLGGQGWSGKLFF. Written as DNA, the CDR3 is TGTGCCAGCAGCTTAGGAGGACAGGGTTGGAGTGGAAAACTGTTTTTT.

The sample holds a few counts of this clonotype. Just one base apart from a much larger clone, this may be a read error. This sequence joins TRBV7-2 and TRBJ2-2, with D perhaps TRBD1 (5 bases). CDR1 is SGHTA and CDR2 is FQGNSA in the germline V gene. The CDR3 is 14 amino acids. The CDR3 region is CASSLDRNAGELFF. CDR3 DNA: TGTGCCAGCAGCTTAGACAGGAACGCCGGGGAGCTGTTTTTT. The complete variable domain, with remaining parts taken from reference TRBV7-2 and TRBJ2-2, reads GAGVSQSPSNKVTEKGKDVELRCDPISGHTALYWYRQSLGQGLEFLIYFQGNSAPDKSGLPSDRFSAERTGGSVSTLTIQRTQQEDSAVYLCASSLDRNAGELFFGEGSRLTVL.

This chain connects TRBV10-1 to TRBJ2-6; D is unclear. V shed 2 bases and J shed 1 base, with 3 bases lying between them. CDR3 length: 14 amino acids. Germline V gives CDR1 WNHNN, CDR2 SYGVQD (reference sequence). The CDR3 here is CASSEVSGANVLTF. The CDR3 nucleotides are TGCGCCAGCAGTGAGGTTTCTGGGGCCAACGTCCTGACTTTC.

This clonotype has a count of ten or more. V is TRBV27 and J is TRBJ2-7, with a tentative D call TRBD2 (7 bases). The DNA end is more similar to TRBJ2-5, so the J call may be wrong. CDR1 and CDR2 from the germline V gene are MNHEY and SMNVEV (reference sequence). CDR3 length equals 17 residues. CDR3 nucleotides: TGTGCCAGCCCTATTGTGGGGGCGGGAGACACCCACGAGACCCAGTACTTC. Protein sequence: CASPIVGAGDTHETQYF.

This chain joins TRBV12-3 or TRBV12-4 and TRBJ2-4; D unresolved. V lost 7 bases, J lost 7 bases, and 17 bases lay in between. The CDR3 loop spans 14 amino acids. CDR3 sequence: CASTLRLLGNIQYF. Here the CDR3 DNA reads TGTGCCAGCACTCTCCGCCTATTGGGGAACATTCAGTACTTC.

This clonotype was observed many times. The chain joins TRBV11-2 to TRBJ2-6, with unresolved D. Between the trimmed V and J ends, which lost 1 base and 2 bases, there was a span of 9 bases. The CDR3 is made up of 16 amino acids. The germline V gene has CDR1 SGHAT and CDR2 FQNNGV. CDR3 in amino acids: CASSLGVSAGANVLTF. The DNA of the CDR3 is TGTGCCAGCAGCTTAGGGGTTTCGGCTGGGGCCAACGTCCTGACTTTC.

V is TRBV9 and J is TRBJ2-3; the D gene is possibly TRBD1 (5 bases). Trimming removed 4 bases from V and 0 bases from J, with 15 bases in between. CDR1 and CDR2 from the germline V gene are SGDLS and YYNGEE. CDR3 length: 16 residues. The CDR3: CASSPSWTLSTDTQYF. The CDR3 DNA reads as TGTGCCAGCAGCCCTTCCTGGACACTGAGCACAGATACGCAGTATTTT.

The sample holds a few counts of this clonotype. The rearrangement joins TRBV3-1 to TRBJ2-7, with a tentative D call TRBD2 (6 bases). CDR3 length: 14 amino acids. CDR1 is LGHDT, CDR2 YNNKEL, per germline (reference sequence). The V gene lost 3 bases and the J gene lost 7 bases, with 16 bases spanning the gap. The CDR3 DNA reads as TGTGCCAGCAGCCAGAGCCCGGGACGGGGGGAGCAGTACTTC. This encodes CASSQSPGRGEQYF.

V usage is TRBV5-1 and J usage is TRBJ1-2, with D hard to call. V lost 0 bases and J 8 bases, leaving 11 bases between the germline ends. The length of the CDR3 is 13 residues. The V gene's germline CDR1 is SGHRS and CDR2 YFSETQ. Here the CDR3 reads CASSLAGPRGYTF. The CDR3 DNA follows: TGCGCCAGCAGCTTGGCTGGGCCGCGAGGCTACACCTTC.

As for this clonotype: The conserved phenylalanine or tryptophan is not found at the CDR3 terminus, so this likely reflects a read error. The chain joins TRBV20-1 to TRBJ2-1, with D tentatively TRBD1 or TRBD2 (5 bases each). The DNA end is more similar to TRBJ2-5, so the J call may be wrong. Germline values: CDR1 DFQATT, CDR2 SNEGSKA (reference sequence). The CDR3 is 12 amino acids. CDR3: CSASGTEETQYL. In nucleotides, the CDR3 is TGCAGTGCTTCCGGGACGGAAGAGACCCAGTACCTC.

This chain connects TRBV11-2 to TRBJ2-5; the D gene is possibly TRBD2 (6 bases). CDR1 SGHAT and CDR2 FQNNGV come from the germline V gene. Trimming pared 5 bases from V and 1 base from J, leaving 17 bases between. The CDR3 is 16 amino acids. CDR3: CASSRRLGVVQETQYF. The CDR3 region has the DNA TGTGCCAGCAGCCGAAGACTAGGAGTTGTCCAAGAGACCCAGTACTTC. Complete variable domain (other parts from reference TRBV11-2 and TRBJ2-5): EAGVAQSPRYKIIEKRQSVAFWCNPISGHATLYWYQQILGQGPKLLIQFQNNGVVDDSQLPKDRFSAERLKGVDSTLKIQPAKLEDSAVYLCASSRRLGVVQETQYFGPGTRLLVL.

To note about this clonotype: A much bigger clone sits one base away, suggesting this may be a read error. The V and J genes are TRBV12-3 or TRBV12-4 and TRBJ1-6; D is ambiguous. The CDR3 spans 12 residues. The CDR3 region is CASSLGHSPIHF. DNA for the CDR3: TGTGCCAGCAGTTTAGGGCATTCACCCATCCACTTT.

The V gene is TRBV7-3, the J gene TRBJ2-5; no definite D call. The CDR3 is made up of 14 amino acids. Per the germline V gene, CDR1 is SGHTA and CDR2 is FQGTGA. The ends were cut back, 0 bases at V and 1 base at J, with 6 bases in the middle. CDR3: CASSLTNGQETQYF. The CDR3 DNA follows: TGTGCCAGCAGCTTAACGAACGGCCAAGAGACCCAGTACTTC.